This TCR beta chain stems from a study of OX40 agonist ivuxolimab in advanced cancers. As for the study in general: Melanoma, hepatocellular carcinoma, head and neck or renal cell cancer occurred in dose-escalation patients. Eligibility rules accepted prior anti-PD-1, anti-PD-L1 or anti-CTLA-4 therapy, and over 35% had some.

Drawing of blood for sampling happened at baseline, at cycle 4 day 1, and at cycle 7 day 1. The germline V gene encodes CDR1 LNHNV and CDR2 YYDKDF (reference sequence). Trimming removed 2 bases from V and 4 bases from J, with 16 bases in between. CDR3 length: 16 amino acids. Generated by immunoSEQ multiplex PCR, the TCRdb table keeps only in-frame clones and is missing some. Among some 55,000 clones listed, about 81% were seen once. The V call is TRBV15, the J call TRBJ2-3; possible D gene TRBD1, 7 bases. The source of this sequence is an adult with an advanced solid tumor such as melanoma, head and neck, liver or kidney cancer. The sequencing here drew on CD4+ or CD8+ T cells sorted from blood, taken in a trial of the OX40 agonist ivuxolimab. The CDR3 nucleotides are TGTGCCACCAGCAGATACAGGGGATCGGGAGCAGATACGCAGTATTTT. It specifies CATSRYRGSGADTQYF.